Sequencing of this T cell receptor (beta chain) was carried out in a study of cytomegalovirus exposure and HLA in healthy donors. Only a few counts were recorded for this clone. The ends were cut back, 2 bases at V and 6 bases at J, with 12 bases in the middle. The CDR3 covers 14 residues. Germline V gene sequence: CDR1 SGHNT, CDR2 YYREEE (reference sequence). Both 60 Vbeta primers and 13 Jbeta primers went into the PCR. TCRdb's copy holds only in-frame clones and misses some; the assay was immunoSEQ multiplex PCR. Of roughly 140,000 clones in the sample, 50% to 75% were seen once. This TCR was recovered from a young woman in good health and CMV-seropositive. Sequencing used PBMCs. The chain uses TRBV5-4 and TRBJ2-1; tentatively, D is TRBD2 (5 bases). CDR3 DNA: TGTGCCAGCAGCTTCCACGACTATTTCAATGAGCAGTTCTTC. Encoded protein: CASSFHDYFNEQFF.